This T cell receptor (beta chain) was identified in a study of T cells after yellow fever vaccination. Study results and limitations: It was a small share of clonotypes that appeared in both CD4 and CD8 compartments.

Of note for this clonotype: Its antigen remains unidentified.

TCRdb processed the 5' RACE reads anew with MiXCR; each CDR3 protein has one entry. The sample records around 310,000 distinct CDR3 sequences, about 4% being singletons. This CDR3 has 14 residues. CDR1 is MGHRA, CDR2 YSYEKL, per germline. Deletions cut 3 bases from V and 0 bases from J, with 8 bases between. The chain carries TRBV4-1 and TRBJ1-2; D gene ambiguous. This sample comprised PBMCs, obtained 5 days after the yellow fever booster vaccination. This TCR derives from a man aged 18-30 years who received the YFV17D yellow fever vaccine. The CDR3 nucleotides read TGCGCCAGCAGCCATCCTGGCGCTAACTATGGCTACACCTTC. Protein: CASSHPGANYGYTF.